Presented here are 10 T cell receptor beta chains from one specimen sequenced in a study of response to subunit inactivated influenza vaccine. TCRdb reprocessed the RT-PCR reads via MiXCR and lists one record per CDR3 protein. Of about half a million distinct CDR3 sequences in the sample, around 8% are singletons; the top ten hold 10% to 15%. The source was PBMCs from blood, collected less than 30 months after vaccination. These receptors were obtained from a man in his fifties or sixties who received an inactivated influenza vaccine.

This clonotype showed up just a few times. The chain links TRBV3-1 to TRBJ2-5; possibly TRBD1 for D (7 bases). Germline assignment: CDR1 LGHDT and CDR2 YNNKEL (reference sequence). This CDR3 is built from 16 residues. Trimming removed 1 base from V and 5 bases from J, with 17 bases in between. CDR3 sequence: CASSQGAGGSLETQYF. CDR3 coding DNA: TGTGCCAGCAGCCAAGGCGCAGGGGGGTCCTTGGAGACCCAGTACTTC.

The genes are TRBV12-3 or TRBV12-4 and TRBJ1-2; the D gene is possibly TRBD1 (6 bases). This CDR3 comprises 13 residues. Trimming shortened V by 4 bases and J by 4 bases, and 10 bases separated the two germline ends. DNA of the CDR3: TGTGCCAGCAGTTCAGACAGGAGCTATGGCTACACCTTC. Amino acids: CASSSDRSYGYTF.

The rearrangement links TRBV27 to TRBJ1-2; possible D gene TRBD1, 6 bases. V gave up 6 bases and J gave up 8 bases, with 22 bases separating them. In germline, CDR1 is MNHEY, CDR2 SMNVEV (reference sequence). There are 15 residues in the CDR3. This chain's CDR3 is CASSQNLRTASGYTF. The CDR3 DNA follows: TGTGCCAGCAGCCAAAACCTCCGGACAGCGTCCGGCTACACCTTC.

This clonotype was counted many times. Because the CDR3's place on the DNA is in doubt, the DNA is left out and the CDR3 is given as listed by TCRdb. The chain employs TRBV29-1 and TRBJ1-1. Germline lookup yields CDR1 SQVTM and CDR2 ANQGSEA. The CDR3 sequence runs 13 residues, both termini included. The CDR3 loop is CSVRFGDNTEAFF.

V usage is TRBV12-3 or TRBV12-4 and J usage is TRBJ1-5; D remains ambiguous. CDR3 length equals 17 residues. V lost 1 base to trimming and J lost 1 base, with 14 bases between them. The CDR3 protein is CASSLGALLESNQPQHF. CDR3 in DNA: TGTGCCAGCAGTTTAGGGGCGTTGCTCGAGAGCAATCAGCCCCAGCATTTT.

The CDR3 nucleotides read TGTGCCAGCAGCTTCTTCGTGGGCACTTCAACCTACGAGCAGTACTTC. Protein product: CASSFFVGTSTYEQYF. The chain recombines TRBV5-6 with TRBJ2-7; D gene unclear. This CDR3 is built from 16 residues. The germline V gene has CDR1 SGHDT and CDR2 YYEEEE. The V and J ends lost 2 bases and 2 bases respectively, with 17 bases between them. The whole variable domain, filled in from reference TRBV5-6 and TRBJ2-7, reads DAGVTQSPTHLIKTRGQQVTLRCSPKSGHDTVSWYQQALGQGPQFIFQYYEEEERQRGNFPDRFSGHQFPNYSSELNVNALLLGDSALYLCASSFFVGTSTYEQYFGPGTRLTVT.

This clonotype was seen only a few times. CDR3 protein: CASSQEFSAQPQHF. CDR3 in DNA: TGCGCCAGCAGCCAAGAATTCTCGGCTCAGCCCCAGCATTTT. The chain employs TRBV4-3 and TRBJ1-5; D is unclear. The germline V gene has CDR1 LGHNA and CDR2 YSLEER. This CDR3 contains 14 residues. V shed 0 bases and J shed 6 bases, with 9 bases lying between them.

This chain connects TRBV18 to TRBJ2-7; possibly TRBD2 for D (6 bases). V lost 8 bases to trimming and J lost 0 bases, with 14 bases between them. Germline V gene sequence: CDR1 KGHSH, CDR2 LQKENI. The CDR3 contains 14 residues. CDR3: CASKPDGSSYEQYF. CDR3 sequence (DNA): TGTGCCAGCAAACCCGACGGGAGCTCCTACGAGCAGTACTTC.

The V gene is TRBV7-9, the J gene TRBJ2-7, with TRBD2 matching 13 bases. V was clipped by 5 bases and J by 4 bases; unmatched bases: 8. Germline values: CDR1 SEHNR, CDR2 FQNEAQ (reference sequence). This CDR3 region has 16 residues. The DNA of the CDR3 is TGTGCCAGCAGCCCGATGACTAGCGGGAGGTATTACGAGCAGTACTTC. Translating gives CASSPMTSGRYYEQYF.

This clonotype has a handful of counts. V gene TRBV6-2 or TRBV6-3 combines with J gene TRBJ2-5, with D tentatively TRBD2 (5 bases). V was trimmed by 0 bases and J by 2 bases, leaving 19 bases between them. Germline V gives CDR1 MNHEY, CDR2 SVGEGT. This CDR3 comprises 18 residues. In nucleotides, the CDR3 is TGTGCCAGCAGTTACTCGCGGGCAGTGGGCCCCCAACAAGAGACCCAGTACTTC. This gives the protein CASSYSRAVGPQQETQYF.